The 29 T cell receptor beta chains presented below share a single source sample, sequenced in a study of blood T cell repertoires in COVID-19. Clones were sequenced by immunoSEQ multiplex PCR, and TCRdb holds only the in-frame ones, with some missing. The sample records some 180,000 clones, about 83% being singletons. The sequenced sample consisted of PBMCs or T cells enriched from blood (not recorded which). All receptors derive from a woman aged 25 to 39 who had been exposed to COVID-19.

In DNA, the CDR3 is TGTGCCAGCAGCTTTCGAGGGGGTGGCTACAATGAGCAGTTCTTC. Translation: CASSFRGGGYNEQFF. V usage is TRBV7-2 and J usage is TRBJ2-1, with D possibly matching TRBD1 (6 bases). CDR1 SGHTA and CDR2 FQGNSA come from the germline V gene. Trimming cost V 3 bases and J 3 bases, with 12 bases left between them. This CDR3 has 15 residues.

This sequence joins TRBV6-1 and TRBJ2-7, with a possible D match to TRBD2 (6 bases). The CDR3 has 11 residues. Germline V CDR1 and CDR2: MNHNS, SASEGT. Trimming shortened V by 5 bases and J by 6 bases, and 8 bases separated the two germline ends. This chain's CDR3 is CASSWGGEQYF. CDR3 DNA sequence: TGTGCCAGCAGTTGGGGAGGCGAGCAGTACTTC.

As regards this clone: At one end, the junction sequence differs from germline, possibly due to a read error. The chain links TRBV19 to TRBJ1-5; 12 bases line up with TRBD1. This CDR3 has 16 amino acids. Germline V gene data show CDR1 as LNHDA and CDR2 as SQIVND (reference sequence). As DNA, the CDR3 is TGTGCCAGTAGTAATTTCCGGGACAGGGGGCTTCAGGCCCAGCATTTT. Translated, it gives CASSNFRDRGLQAQHF.

In nucleotides, the CDR3 is TGTGCCAGCAGTTACTCCGGGGATAAAGAAGCTTTCTTT. Translation: CASSYSGDKEAFF. V and J are TRBV6-5 and TRBJ1-1; D is uncertain. The germline V and J ends were trimmed by 0 bases and 8 bases, with 10 bases remaining between them. Germline V gene sequence: CDR1 MNHEY, CDR2 SVGAGI. The CDR3 totals 13 residues.

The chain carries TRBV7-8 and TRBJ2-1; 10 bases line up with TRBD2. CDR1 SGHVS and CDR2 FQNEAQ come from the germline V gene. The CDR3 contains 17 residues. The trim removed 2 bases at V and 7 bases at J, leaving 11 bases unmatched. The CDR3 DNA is TGTGCCAGCAGCTTACGGCCACTAGCGGGGCCCGGGAATGAGCAGTTCTTC. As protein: CASSLRPLAGPGNEQFF.

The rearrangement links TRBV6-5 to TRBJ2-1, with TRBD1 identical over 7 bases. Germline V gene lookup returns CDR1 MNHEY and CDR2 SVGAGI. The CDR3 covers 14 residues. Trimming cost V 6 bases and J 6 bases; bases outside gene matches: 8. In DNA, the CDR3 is TGTGCCAGCAGCCCGGACAGGATCCCCAATGAGCAGTTCTTC. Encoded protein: CASSPDRIPNEQFF.

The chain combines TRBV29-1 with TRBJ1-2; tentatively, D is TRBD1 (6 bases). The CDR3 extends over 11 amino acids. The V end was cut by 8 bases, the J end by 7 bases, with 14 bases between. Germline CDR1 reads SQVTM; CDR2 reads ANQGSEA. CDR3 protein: CSTGQTIGYTF. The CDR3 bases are TGCAGCACCGGACAGACGATTGGCTACACCTTC.

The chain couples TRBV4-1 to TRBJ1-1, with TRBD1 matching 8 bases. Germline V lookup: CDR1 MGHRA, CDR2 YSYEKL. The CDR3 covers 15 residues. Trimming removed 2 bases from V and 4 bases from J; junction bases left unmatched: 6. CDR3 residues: CASSQWQGAFTEAFF. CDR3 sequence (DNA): TGCGCCAGCAGCCAATGGCAGGGGGCTTTCACTGAAGCTTTCTTT.

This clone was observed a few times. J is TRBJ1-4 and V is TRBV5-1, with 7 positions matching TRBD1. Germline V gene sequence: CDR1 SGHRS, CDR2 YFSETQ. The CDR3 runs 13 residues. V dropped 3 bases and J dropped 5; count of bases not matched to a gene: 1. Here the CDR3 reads CASSSDRNEKLFF. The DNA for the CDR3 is TGCGCCAGCAGCTCGGACAGGAATGAAAAACTGTTTTTT.

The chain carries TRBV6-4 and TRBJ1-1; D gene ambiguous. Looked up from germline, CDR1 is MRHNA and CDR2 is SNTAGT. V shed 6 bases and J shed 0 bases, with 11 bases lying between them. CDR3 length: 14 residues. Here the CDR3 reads CASSPSVMNTEAFF. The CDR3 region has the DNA TGTGCCAGCAGCCCTTCGGTTATGAACACTGAAGCTTTCTTT.

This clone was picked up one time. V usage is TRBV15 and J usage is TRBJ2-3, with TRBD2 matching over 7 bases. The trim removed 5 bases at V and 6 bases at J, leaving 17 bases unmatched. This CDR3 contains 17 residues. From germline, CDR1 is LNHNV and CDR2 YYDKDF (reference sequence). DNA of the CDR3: TGTGCCACCAGCGGACCTAGTGAGCGGGGCCTTTTCGATACGCAGTATTTT. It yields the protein CATSGPSERGLFDTQYF.

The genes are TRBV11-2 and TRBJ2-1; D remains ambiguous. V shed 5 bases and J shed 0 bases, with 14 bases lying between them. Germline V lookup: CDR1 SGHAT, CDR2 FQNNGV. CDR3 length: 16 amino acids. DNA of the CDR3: TGTGCCAGCAGCCGCCTCGGAGCCAGCTCCTACAATGAGCAGTTCTTC. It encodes CASSRLGASSYNEQFF.

CDR3 in DNA: TGTGCCAGCAGTAATTCGACAGGCACAGATACGCAGTATTTT. It specifies CASSNSTGTDTQYF. The rearrangement links TRBV25-1 to TRBJ2-3, with D perhaps matching TRBD1 (5 bases). Germline assignment: CDR1 MGHDK and CDR2 SYGVNS. The CDR3 covers 14 residues. V lost 5 bases, J lost 1 base, and 10 bases lay in between.

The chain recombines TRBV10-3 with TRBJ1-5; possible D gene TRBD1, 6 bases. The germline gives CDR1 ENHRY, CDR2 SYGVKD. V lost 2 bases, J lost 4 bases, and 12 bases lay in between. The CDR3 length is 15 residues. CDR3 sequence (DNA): TGTGCCATCAGTGAGGTAGGGGGGGGTAATCAGCCCCAGCATTTT. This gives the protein CAISEVGGGNQPQHF.

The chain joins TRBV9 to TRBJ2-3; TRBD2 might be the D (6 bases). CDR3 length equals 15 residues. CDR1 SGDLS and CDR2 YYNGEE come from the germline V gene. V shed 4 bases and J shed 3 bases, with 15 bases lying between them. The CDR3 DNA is TGTGCCAGCAGCCCTCGGGACTTCCAAACAGATACGCAGTATTTT. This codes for CASSPRDFQTDTQYF.

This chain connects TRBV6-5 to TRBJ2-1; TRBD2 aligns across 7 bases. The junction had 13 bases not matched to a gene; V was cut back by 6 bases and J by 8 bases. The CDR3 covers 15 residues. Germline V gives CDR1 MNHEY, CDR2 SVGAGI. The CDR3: CASSPTSAGRHEQFF. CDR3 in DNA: TGTGCCAGCAGCCCAACTAGCGCCGGACGTCATGAGCAGTTCTTC.

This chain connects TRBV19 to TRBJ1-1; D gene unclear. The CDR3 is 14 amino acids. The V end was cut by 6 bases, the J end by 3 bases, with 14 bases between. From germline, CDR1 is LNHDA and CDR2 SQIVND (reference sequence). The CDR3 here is CASSHVTRDTEAFF. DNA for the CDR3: TGTGCCAGTAGCCACGTTACGCGAGACACTGAAGCTTTCTTT. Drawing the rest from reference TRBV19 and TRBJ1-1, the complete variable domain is DGGITQSPKYLFRKEGQNVTLSCEQNLNHDAMYWYRQDPGQGLRLIYYSQIVNDFQKGDIAEGYSVSREKKESFPLTVTSAQKNPTAFYLCASSHVTRDTEAFFGQGTRLTVV.

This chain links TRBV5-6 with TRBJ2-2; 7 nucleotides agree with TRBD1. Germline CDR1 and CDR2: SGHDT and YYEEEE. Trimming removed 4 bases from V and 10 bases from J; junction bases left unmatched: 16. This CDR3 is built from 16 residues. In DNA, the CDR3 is TGTGCCAGCAGCGAACACCGGGACAGCATATTCAAGGAGCTGTTTTTT. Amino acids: CASSEHRDSIFKELFF. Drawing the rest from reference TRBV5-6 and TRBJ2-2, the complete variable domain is DAGVTQSPTHLIKTRGQQVTLRCSPKSGHDTVSWYQQALGQGPQFIFQYYEEEERQRGNFPDRFSGHQFPNYSSELNVNALLLGDSALYLCASSEHRDSIFKELFFGEGSRLTVL.

CDR3 bases: TGTGCCAGCAGCTATGGGACAGGTACCCCCACAGATACGCAGTATTTT. This sequence encodes CASSYGTGTPTDTQYF. This chain joins TRBV7-9 and TRBJ2-3, with 8 positions matching TRBD1. Trimming cost V 4 bases and J 2 bases; bases outside gene matches: 8. Germline CDR1 is SEHNR and CDR2 is FQNEAQ (reference sequence). This CDR3 has 16 amino acids.

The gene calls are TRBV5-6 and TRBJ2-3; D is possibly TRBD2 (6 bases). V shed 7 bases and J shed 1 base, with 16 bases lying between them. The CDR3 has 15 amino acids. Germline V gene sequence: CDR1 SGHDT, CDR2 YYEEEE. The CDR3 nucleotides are TGTGCCAGCGAAGGGAGCGGGCCTGGCACAGATACGCAGTATTTT. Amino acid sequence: CASEGSGPGTDTQYF.

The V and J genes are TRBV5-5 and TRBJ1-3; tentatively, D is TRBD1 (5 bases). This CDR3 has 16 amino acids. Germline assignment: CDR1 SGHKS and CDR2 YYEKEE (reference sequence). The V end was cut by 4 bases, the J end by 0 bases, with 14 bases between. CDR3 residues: CASSPWDSRSGNTIYF. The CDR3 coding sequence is TGTGCCAGCAGCCCTTGGGACTCCCGCTCTGGAAACACCATATATTTT. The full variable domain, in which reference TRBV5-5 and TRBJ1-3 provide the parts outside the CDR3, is DAGVTQSPTHLIKTRGQQVTLRCSPISGHKSVSWYQQVLGQGPQFIFQYYEKEERGRGNFPDRFSARQFPNYSSELNVNALLLGDSALYLCASSPWDSRSGNTIYFGEGSWLTVV.

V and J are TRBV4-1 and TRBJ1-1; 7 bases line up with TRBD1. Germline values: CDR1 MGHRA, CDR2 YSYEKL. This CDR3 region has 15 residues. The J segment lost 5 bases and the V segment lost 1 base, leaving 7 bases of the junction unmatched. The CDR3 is CASSQVGQGVTEAFF. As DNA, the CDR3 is TGCGCCAGCAGCCAAGTTGGGCAGGGGGTAACTGAAGCTTTCTTT.

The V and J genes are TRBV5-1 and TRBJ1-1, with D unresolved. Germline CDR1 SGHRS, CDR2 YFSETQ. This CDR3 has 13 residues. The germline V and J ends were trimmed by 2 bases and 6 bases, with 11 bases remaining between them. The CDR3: CASSFDTNPEAFF. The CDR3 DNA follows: TGCGCCAGCAGCTTTGACACAAATCCTGAAGCTTTCTTT.

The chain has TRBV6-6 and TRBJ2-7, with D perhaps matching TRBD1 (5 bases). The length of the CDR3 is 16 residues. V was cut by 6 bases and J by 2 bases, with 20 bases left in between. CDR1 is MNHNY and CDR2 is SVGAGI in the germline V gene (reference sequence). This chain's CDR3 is CASSLPRDSMTYEQYF. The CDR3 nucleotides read TGTGCCAGCAGCCTACCTAGAGACAGTATGACCTACGAGCAGTACTTC.

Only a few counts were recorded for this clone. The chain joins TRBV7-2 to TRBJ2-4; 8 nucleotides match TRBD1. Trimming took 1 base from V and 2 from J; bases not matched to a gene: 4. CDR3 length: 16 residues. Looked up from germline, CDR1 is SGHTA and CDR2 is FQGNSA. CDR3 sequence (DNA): TGTGCCAGCAGCTTAGGGACAGGGAACACCAAAAACATTCAGTACTTC. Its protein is CASSLGTGNTKNIQYF. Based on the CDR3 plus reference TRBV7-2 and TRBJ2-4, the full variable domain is GAGVSQSPSNKVTEKGKDVELRCDPISGHTALYWYRQSLGQGLEFLIYFQGNSAPDKSGLPSDRFSAERTGGSVSTLTIQRTQQEDSAVYLCASSLGTGNTKNIQYFGAGTRLSVL.

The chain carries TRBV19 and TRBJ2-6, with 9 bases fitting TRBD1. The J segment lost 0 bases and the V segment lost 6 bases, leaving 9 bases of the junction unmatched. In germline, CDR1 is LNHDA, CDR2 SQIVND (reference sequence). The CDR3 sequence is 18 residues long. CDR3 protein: CASRDRDRAFSGANVLTF. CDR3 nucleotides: TGTGCCAGTAGAGACCGGGACAGGGCTTTCTCTGGGGCCAACGTCCTGACTTTC.

As DNA, the CDR3 is TGTGCCAGCAGCCCTAGCGGGGGGGACTACAATGAGCAGTTCTTC. This sequence encodes CASSPSGGDYNEQFF. The chain joins TRBV4-2 to TRBJ2-1; TRBD2 aligns across 12 bases. Germline V gene data show CDR1 as LGHNA and CDR2 as YNFKEQ. V was clipped by 4 bases and J by 3 bases; unmatched bases: 1. The CDR3 length is 15 residues.

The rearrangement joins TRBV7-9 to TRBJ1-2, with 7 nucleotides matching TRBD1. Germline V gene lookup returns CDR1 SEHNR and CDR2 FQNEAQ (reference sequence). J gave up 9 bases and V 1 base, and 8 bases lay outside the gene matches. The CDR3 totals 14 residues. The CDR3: CASSLGDSSSSYTF. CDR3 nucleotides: TGTGCCAGCAGCTTAGGGGACAGTAGTAGTAGCTACACCTTC.

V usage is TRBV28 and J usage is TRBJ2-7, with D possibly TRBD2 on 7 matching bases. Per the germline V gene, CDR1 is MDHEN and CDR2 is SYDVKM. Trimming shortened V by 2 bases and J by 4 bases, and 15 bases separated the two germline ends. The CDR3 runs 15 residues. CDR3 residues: CASSLGGAPLYEQYF. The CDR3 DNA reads TGTGCCAGCAGTTTAGGGGGGGCCCCTTTATACGAGCAGTACTTC.